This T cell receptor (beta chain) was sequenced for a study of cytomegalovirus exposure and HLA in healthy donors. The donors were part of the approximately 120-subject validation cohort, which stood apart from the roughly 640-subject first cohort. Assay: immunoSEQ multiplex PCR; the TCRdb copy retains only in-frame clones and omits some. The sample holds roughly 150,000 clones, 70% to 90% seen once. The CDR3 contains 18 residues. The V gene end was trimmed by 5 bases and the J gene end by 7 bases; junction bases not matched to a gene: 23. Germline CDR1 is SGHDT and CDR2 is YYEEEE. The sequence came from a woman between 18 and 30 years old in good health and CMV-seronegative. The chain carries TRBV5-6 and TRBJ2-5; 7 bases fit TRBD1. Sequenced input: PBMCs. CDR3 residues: CASRPAGTASAGGGTQYF. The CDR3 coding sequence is TGTGCCAGCAGACCCGCCGGGACAGCCTCCGCGGGTGGTGGGACCCAGTACTTC.